These 11 T cell receptor beta chains were all obtained from the same sample, sequenced in a study of blood T cell repertoires in COVID-19. Clones were read by immunoSEQ multiplex PCR, and TCRdb kept only the in-frame ones, dropping some. The data contain 250,000 to 400,000 clones, around 90% of them singletons. Sequencing used peripheral blood. These TCRs come from a woman in her 30s with COVID-19, enrolled during active disease.

The chain recombines TRBV19 with TRBJ1-1, with D uncertain. The germline V and J ends were trimmed by 5 bases and 7 bases, with 11 bases remaining between them. Germline-derived CDR1 and CDR2 are LNHDA and SQIVND (reference sequence). The CDR3 runs to 12 residues. The CDR3 DNA is TGTGCCAGTAGTGGTCCGGGTGTTGAAGCTTTCTTT. Its protein product is CASSGPGVEAFF.

The chain links TRBV30 to TRBJ1-5; no clear D. Germline loops: CDR1 GTSNPN, CDR2 SVGIG (reference sequence). With 1 base removed from V and 0 bases from J, the gap between germline ends came to 7 bases. This CDR3 has 14 amino acids. CDR3 sequence: CAWSAGNSNQPQHF. The CDR3 bases are TGTGCCTGGAGTGCGGGAAATAGCAATCAGCCCCAGCATTTT.

V is TRBV7-8 and J is TRBJ2-1; 13 bases agree with TRBD2. The junction had 6 bases not matched to a gene; V was cut back by 5 bases and J by 8 bases. Germline-derived CDR1 and CDR2 are SGHVS and FQNEAQ. The CDR3 covers 15 residues. The CDR3, as DNA: TGTGCCAGCAGCACCCGGACTAGCGGGAGCGATGAGCAGTTCTTC. Its protein product is CASSTRTSGSDEQFF.

This chain connects TRBV9 to TRBJ2-2, with 7 bases aligning to TRBD2. The CDR3 contains 14 residues. With 0 bases clipped from V and 6 bases from J, the junction kept 2 bases outside the gene matches. Looked up from germline, CDR1 is SGDLS and CDR2 is YYNGEE. CDR3 bases: TGTGCCAGCAGCGTAGGTGGGGGGGCCGGGGAGCTGTTTTTT. It yields the protein CASSVGGGAGELFF. The entire variable domain, with the rest obtained from reference TRBV9 and TRBJ2-2, is as follows: DSGVTQTPKHLITATGQRVTLRCSPRSGDLSVYWYQQSLDQGLQFLIQYYNGEERAKGNILERFSAQQFPDLHSELNLSSLELGDSALYFCASSVGGGAGELFFGEGSRLTVL.

The rearrangement links TRBV29-1 to TRBJ2-1; 9 nucleotides line up with TRBD1. Germline V gene lookup returns CDR1 SQVTM and CDR2 ANQGSEA. The V segment lost 3 bases and the J segment 14 bases; nucleotides outside the gene matches: 17. The CDR3 runs to 15 residues. The CDR3 sequence: CSVDRGTGKVGSEFF. CDR3 sequence (DNA): TGCAGCGTTGATAGGGGGACAGGGAAGGTCGGGTCGGAGTTCTTC.

This clone was found once. This rearrangement joins TRBV18 to TRBJ1-5; D may be TRBD1 (5 bases). CDR3 length equals 14 residues. Per germline, CDR1 KGHSH and CDR2 LQKENI. The V gene lost 1 base and the J gene lost 4 bases, with 8 bases spanning the gap. In nucleotides, the CDR3 is TGTGCCAGCTCACCACAGGGGTGGAATCAGCCCCAGCATTTT. Protein sequence: CASSPQGWNQPQHF.

V and J are TRBV24-1 and TRBJ2-1; 8 nucleotides match TRBD1. Germline V gene lookup returns CDR1 KGHDR and CDR2 SFDVKD. CDR3 length: 15 amino acids. Trimming took 4 bases from V and 4 from J; bases not matched to a gene: 5. CDR3 amino acids: CATSDPRDRYNEQFF. The CDR3 DNA reads as TGTGCCACCAGTGACCCGAGGGACAGGTACAATGAGCAGTTCTTC.

This sequence joins TRBV24-1 and TRBJ1-5; D remains ambiguous. The V and J ends lost 10 bases and 6 bases respectively, with 18 bases between them. This CDR3 spans 14 amino acids. Germline values: CDR1 KGHDR, CDR2 SFDVKD. CDR3 DNA: TGTGCCACATCTGCCTCCGGGGAGGGTCAGCCCCAGCATTTT. This gives the protein CATSASGEGQPQHF.

The chain combines TRBV7-2 with TRBJ1-5; 8 nucleotides match TRBD1. Germline CDR1 is SGHTA and CDR2 is FQGNSA. The V segment lost 2 bases and the J segment 3 bases; nucleotides outside the gene matches: 6. This CDR3 has 16 residues. For the CDR3, the DNA is TGTGCCAGCAGCTTACCCGGGACAGGCAACAATCAGCCCCAGCATTTT. Its translation is CASSLPGTGNNQPQHF. The full variable domain, its missing parts supplied by reference TRBV7-2 and TRBJ1-5, is GAGVSQSPSNKVTEKGKDVELRCDPISGHTALYWYRQSLGQGLEFLIYFQGNSAPDKSGLPSDRFSAERTGGSVSTLTIQRTQQEDSAVYLCASSLPGTGNNQPQHFGDGTRLSIL.

This clone occurred once. The gene calls are TRBV29-1 and TRBJ1-1; D gene unclear. Trimming took off 3 bases at V and 1 base at J, with 12 bases between the two ends. The CDR3 loop spans 14 amino acids. The germline CDR1 and CDR2 sequences are SQVTM and ANQGSEA. The CDR3 region is CSVERKITNTEAFF. The CDR3 DNA follows: TGCAGCGTTGAGAGAAAAATTACGAACACTGAAGCTTTCTTT.

The chain couples TRBV3-1 (or the pseudogene TRBV3-2) to TRBJ2-1; unclear D gene. This CDR3 comprises 13 residues. Looked up from germline, CDR1 is LGHDT and CDR2 is YNNKEL (reference sequence). Trimming cost V 3 bases and J 3 bases, with 6 bases left between them. CDR3 nucleotides: TGTGCCAGCAGCCAGGGCTACTACAATGAGCAGTTCTTC. This sequence encodes CASSQGYYNEQFF.